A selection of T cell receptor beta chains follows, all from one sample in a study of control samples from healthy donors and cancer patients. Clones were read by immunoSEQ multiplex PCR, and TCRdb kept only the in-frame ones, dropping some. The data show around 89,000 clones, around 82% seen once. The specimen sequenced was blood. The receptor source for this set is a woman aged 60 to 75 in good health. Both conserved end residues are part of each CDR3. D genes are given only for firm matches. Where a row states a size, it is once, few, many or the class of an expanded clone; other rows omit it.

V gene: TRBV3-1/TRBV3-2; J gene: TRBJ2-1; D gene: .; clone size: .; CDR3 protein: CASSHRGGDYNEQFF; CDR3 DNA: TGTGCCAGCAGCCACAGAGGGGGGGATTACAATGAGCAGTTCTTC
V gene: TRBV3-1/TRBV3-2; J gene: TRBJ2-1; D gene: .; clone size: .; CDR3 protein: CASSQGAAISYNEQFF; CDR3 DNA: TGTGCCAGCAGCCAAGGGGCCGCTATCTCCTACAATGAGCAGTTCTTC
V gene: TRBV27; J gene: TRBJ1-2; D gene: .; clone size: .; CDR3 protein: CASRREGWGDNYGYTF; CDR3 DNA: TGTGCCAGCAGGAGAGAGGGTTGGGGAGACAACTATGGCTACACCTTC
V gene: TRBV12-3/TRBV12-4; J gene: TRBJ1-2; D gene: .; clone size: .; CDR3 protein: CASSPGVAYTF; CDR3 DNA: TGTGCCAGCAGTCCAGGGGTGGCCTACACCTTC
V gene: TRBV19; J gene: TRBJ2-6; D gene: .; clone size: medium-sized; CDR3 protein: CASSITTSGANVLTF; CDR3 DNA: TGTGCCAGTAGTATCACAACCTCTGGGGCCAACGTCCTGACTTTC
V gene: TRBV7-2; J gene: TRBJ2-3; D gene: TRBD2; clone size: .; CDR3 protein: CASSLSSGGGTDTQYF; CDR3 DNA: TGTGCCAGCAGCTTAAGTTCGGGAGGGGGCACAGATACGCAGTATTTT
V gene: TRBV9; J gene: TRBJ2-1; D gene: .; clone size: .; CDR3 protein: CASSVGHGYNEQFF; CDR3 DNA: TGTGCCAGCAGCGTAGGCCACGGCTACAATGAGCAGTTCTTC
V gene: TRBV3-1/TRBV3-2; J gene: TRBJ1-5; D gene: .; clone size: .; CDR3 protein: CASSPGDNQPQHF; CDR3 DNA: TGTGCCAGCAGCCCGGGAGACAATCAGCCCCAGCATTTT
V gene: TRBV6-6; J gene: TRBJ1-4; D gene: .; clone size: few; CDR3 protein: CASSYLTQGREKLFF; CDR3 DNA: TGTGCCAGCAGTTACTTGACCCAGGGGCGTGAAAAACTGTTTTTT
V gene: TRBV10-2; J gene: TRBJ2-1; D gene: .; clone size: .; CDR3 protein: CASSLSGSSYNEQFF; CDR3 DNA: TGCGCCAGCAGTTTGAGCGGGTCCTCCTACAATGAGCAGTTCTTC
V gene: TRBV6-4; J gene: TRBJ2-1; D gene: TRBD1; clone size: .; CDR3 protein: CASSRDRGEGEQFF; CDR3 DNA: TGTGCCAGCAGTCGGGACAGGGGGGAAGGTGAGCAGTTCTTC
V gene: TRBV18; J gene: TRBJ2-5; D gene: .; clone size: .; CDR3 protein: CASSPPASQETQYF; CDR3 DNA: TGTGCCAGCTCACCACCGGCCAGCCAAGAGACCCAGTACTTC
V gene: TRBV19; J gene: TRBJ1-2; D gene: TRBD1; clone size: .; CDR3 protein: CASTSAGTGAYGYTF; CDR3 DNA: TGTGCCAGTACATCCGCCGGGACAGGGGCCTATGGCTACACCTTC
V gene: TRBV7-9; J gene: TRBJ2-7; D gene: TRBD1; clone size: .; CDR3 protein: CASSFGQGLLGTYEQYF; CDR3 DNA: TGTGCCAGCAGCTTCGGACAGGGGTTATTAGGGACCTACGAGCAGTACTTC
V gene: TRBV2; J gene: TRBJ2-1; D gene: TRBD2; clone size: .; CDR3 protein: CASTPGGLAGGSYNEQFF; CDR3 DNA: TGTGCCAGCACCCCCGGCGGACTAGCGGGAGGTTCATACAATGAGCAGTTCTTC
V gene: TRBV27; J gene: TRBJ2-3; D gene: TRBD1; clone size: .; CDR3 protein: CASSSGQSSTDTQYF; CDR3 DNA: TGTGCCAGCAGTTCGGGACAGTCTAGCACAGATACGCAGTATTTT
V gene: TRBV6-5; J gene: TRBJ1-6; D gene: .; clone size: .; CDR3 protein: CASSPRDTKDSPLHF; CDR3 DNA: TGTGCCAGCAGCCCCCGGGACACGAAGGACTCACCCCTCCACTTT
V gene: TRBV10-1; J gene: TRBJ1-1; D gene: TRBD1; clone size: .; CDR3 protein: CASSLGQGSSEAFF; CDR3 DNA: TGCGCCAGCAGTTTGGGACAGGGTTCATCTGAAGCTTTCTTT
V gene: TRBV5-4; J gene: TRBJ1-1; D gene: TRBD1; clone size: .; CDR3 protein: CASKRGGSYTEAFF; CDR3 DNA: TGTGCCAGCAAACGAGGGGGCTCCTACACTGAAGCTTTCTTT